Here is one TCR beta chain with its context. These data are taken from a study of OX40 agonist ivuxolimab in advanced cancers. Measured with immunoSEQ multiplex PCR; TCRdb has only the in-frame clones, and not every one. The repertoire has tens of thousands of clones, about 92% of them found once; the top ten carry over 11%. Germline values: CDR1 SGHAT, CDR2 FQDESV (reference sequence). The ends were cut back, 5 bases at V and 5 bases at J, with 12 bases in the middle. This CDR3 comprises 13 residues. Sampling of blood occurred at baseline, cycle 4 day 1, and cycle 7 day 1. This TCR came from an adult with an advanced solid tumor such as melanoma, head and neck, liver or kidney cancer. The chain is built from TRBV11-1 and TRBJ2-5; D not certain. The specimen was CD4+ or CD8+ T cells sorted from blood, collected in a trial of the OX40 agonist ivuxolimab. The CDR3 DNA reads as TGTGCCAGCAGCACCCCCATATCGGAGACCCAGTACTTC. Residues: CASSTPISETQYF.